The 26 T cell receptor beta chains below all came from one sample that was sequenced in a study of blood T cells in healthy people across ages. The authors ran a second PCR of 7 to 11 cycles using a sample-barcoded 5' primer and a J-beta primer mix. TCRdb fed the 5' RACE reads into MiXCR, producing one record per CDR3 protein. Here the sample spans around 700,000 distinct CDR3 sequences, approximately 25% being singletons. In addition, the sample was reused for a study of T cells of mothers and their children.

Specimen: blood. All receptors derive from a boy aged 5-17 years in good health.

The J gene is TRBJ2-5, the V gene TRBV11-2; 10 bases align to TRBD1. TRBJ2-7 explains the end of the DNA better; the J call may be wrong. This CDR3 is 15 amino acids long. Germline CDR1 reads SGHAT; CDR2 reads FQNNGV. The CDR3 protein is CASSVEDRGYDEQYF. The CDR3 DNA reads TGTGCCAGCAGCGTGGAGGACAGGGGGTACGACGAGCAGTACTTC.

V usage is TRBV7-9 and J usage is TRBJ2-1; 7 positions agree with TRBD2. V dropped 1 base and J dropped 5; count of bases not matched to a gene: 11. This CDR3 region has 17 residues. CDR1 and CDR2 from the germline V gene are SEHNR and FQNEAQ (reference sequence). CDR3 loop: CASSLVRGGSRDNEQFF. CDR3 sequence (DNA): TGTGCCAGCAGCTTAGTTCGCGGCGGGAGCAGGGACAATGAGCAGTTCTTC.

This sequence joins TRBV20-1 and TRBJ2-7; 7 positions match TRBD1. Germline V CDR1 and CDR2: DFQATT, SNEGSKA (reference sequence). Unmatched junction bases numbered 5, after V lost 1 base and J lost 2 bases. The CDR3 length is 14 residues. The CDR3, as DNA: TGCAGTGCTAGAGCCGCCGGGACAGCCTACGAGCAGTACTTC. Protein sequence: CSARAAGTAYEQYF.

The chain employs TRBV7-2 and TRBJ2-3; 9 bases match TRBD1. The J segment lost 2 bases and the V segment lost 5 bases, leaving 8 bases of the junction unmatched. Germline V lookup: CDR1 SGHTA, CDR2 FQGNSA. The CDR3 has 16 amino acids. In DNA, the CDR3 is TGTGCCAGCAGCCGTCGACAGGGGGGGGACACAGATACGCAGTATTTT. Protein sequence: CASSRRQGGDTDTQYF.

The chain links TRBV5-1 to TRBJ2-1; TRBD1 agrees at 7 bases. The CDR3 sequence is 14 residues long. Per germline, CDR1 SGHRS and CDR2 YFSETQ. V dropped 3 bases and J dropped 3; count of bases not matched to a gene: 3. Written as DNA, the CDR3 is TGCGCCAGCAGCTCTCGGACAGGCTACAATGAGCAGTTCTTC. It codes for CASSSRTGYNEQFF.

The chain uses TRBV14 and TRBJ2-7; D possibly corresponds to TRBD2 (6 bases). CDR3 length: 15 residues. Germline V gives CDR1 SGHDN, CDR2 FVKESK. Trimming removed 1 base from V and 4 bases from J, with 14 bases in between. The CDR3 DNA reads TGTGCCAGCAGCCAAGTAGGGGACGGGAGATACGAGCAGTACTTC. This translates into CASSQVGDGRYEQYF.

The J gene is TRBJ2-2, the V gene TRBV20-1; D unclear. This CDR3 region has 13 residues. Germline CDR1 DFQATT, CDR2 SNEGSKA (reference sequence). Between the trimmed V and J ends, which lost 3 bases and 3 bases, there was a span of 8 bases. The CDR3 region has the DNA TGCAGTGCTAGGAAGGTGGACACCGGGGAGCTGTTTTTT. Protein product: CSARKVDTGELFF.

This clonotype was seen more than once but under ten times. This chain uses TRBV6-1 with TRBJ2-5; 10 positions match TRBD2. The J call is in doubt because the DNA end fits TRBJ2-1 better. CDR3 length: 15 amino acids. CDR1 is MNHNS, CDR2 SASEGT, per germline. The CDR3 sequence is CASSPLAGVNNEQFF. CDR3 nucleotide sequence: TGTGCCAGCAGTCCTCTAGCGGGAGTTAACAATGAGCAGTTCTTC.

The table lists this clonotype with a few counts. The gene calls are TRBV28 and TRBJ2-1; 7 nucleotides align to TRBD1. CDR1 is MDHEN, CDR2 SYDVKM, per germline. CDR3 length: 15 amino acids. V lost 3 bases, J lost 7 bases, and 9 bases stayed unmatched. CDR3 DNA sequence: TGTGCCAGCAGTTTCGAGACAGGGTACATGAATGAGCAGTTCTTC. Amino acid sequence: CASSFETGYMNEQFF.

The CDR3 coding sequence is TGTGCCAGCGCCCCGCCCAGGCCCTTTGAGACCCAGTACTTC. Protein sequence: CASAPPRPFETQYF. The chain joins TRBV7-2 to TRBJ2-5; D not certain. V gave up 8 bases and J gave up 5 bases, with 18 bases separating them. Germline assignment: CDR1 SGHTA and CDR2 FQGNSA. The CDR3 extends over 14 amino acids. Together with reference TRBV7-2 and TRBJ2-5, the CDR3 gives the full variable domain: GAGVSQSPSNKVTEKGKDVELRCDPISGHTALYWYRQSLGQGLEFLIYFQGNSAPDKSGLPSDRFSAERTGGSVSTLTIQRTQQEDSAVYLCASAPPRPFETQYFGPGTRLLVL.

About this clonotype itself: This likely comes from a read error, as the CDR3 has no conserved phenylalanine or tryptophan at its end. The V and J genes are TRBV12-3 or TRBV12-4 and TRBJ1-2; TRBD1 is a possible D gene (6 bases). The CDR3 is made up of 12 amino acids. Trimming pared 7 bases from V and 8 bases from J, leaving 14 bases between. In DNA, the CDR3 is TGTGCCAGCACCGCCAAGGGGGGGGGCTACACCCTC. Encoded protein: CASTAKGGGYTL.

The chain couples TRBV20-1 to TRBJ2-7; 7 bases align to TRBD1. The CDR3 contains 13 residues. The J segment lost 0 bases and the V segment lost 6 bases, leaving 5 bases of the junction unmatched. Germline CDR1 DFQATT, CDR2 SNEGSKA (reference sequence). The CDR3 region is CSAVGDSSYEQYF. The CDR3 nucleotides are TGCAGTGCCGTAGGGGACAGCTCCTACGAGCAGTACTTC.

The chain recombines TRBV3-1 with TRBJ2-5, with 7 nucleotides matching TRBD2. Losses at the gene ends were 4 bases for V and 3 bases for J; bases not matched to a gene: 5. The CDR3 spans 14 residues. Germline V gene sequence: CDR1 LGHDT, CDR2 YNNKEL (reference sequence). The CDR3 sequence is CASSLWTREETQYF. The CDR3 region has the DNA TGTGCCAGCAGCCTCTGGACTAGAGAAGAGACCCAGTACTTC.

This clonotype was found once. The chain has TRBV28 and TRBJ2-3; D could derive from TRBD1 or TRBD2 (5 bases each). Germline CDR1 is MDHEN and CDR2 is SYDVKM. Trimming took off 3 bases at V and 5 bases at J, with 15 bases between the two ends. CDR3 length equals 15 residues. This chain's CDR3 is CASSFRALVGDTQYF. As DNA, the CDR3 is TGTGCCAGCAGTTTCAGGGCACTAGTGGGAGATACGCAGTATTTT.

The rearrangement links TRBV7-9 to TRBJ1-4; D ambiguous. V was trimmed by 7 bases and J by 0 bases, leaving 9 bases between them. The CDR3 covers 14 residues. Germline loops: CDR1 SEHNR, CDR2 FQNEAQ (reference sequence). CDR3 sequence: CASTGPSTNEKLFF. In nucleotides, the CDR3 is TGTGCCAGCACCGGCCCTTCAACTAATGAAAAACTGTTTTTT.

This clonotype was detected a few times. The chain combines TRBV4-3 with TRBJ2-2; 7 bases are shared with TRBD2. The V gene end was trimmed by 4 bases and the J gene end by 10 bases; junction bases not matched to a gene: 12. This CDR3 contains 15 residues. Germline CDR1 and CDR2: LGHNA and YSLEER. The DNA of the CDR3 is TGCGCCAGCAGCCCGACGACTTTCCGGGAGGAGGAGCTGTTTTTT. This translates into CASSPTTFREEELFF.

The table lists this clonotype with a few counts. The rearrangement links TRBV11-2 to TRBJ1-4; D is uncertain. Germline assignment: CDR1 SGHAT and CDR2 FQNNGV. The CDR3 consists of 14 residues. The germline V and J ends were trimmed by 5 bases and 4 bases, with 11 bases remaining between them. The CDR3: CASSVNGFNEKLFF. The CDR3 DNA follows: TGTGCCAGCAGCGTAAACGGCTTTAATGAAAAACTGTTTTTT.

The chain links TRBV7-2 to TRBJ2-7; either TRBD1 or TRBD2 may fit D (5 bases each). This CDR3 region has 15 residues. Germline values: CDR1 SGHTA, CDR2 FQGNSA. Trimming left V 3 bases short and J 6 bases short, with 18 bases between. The CDR3 sequence is CASSFTPGRLAEQYF. The CDR3 nucleotides read TGTGCCAGCAGCTTCACCCCGGGACGCTTGGCCGAGCAGTACTTC.

Here the CDR3 reads CASSGQVVDTQYF. The CDR3 DNA reads as TGTGCCAGCAGTGGGCAGGTGGTAGATACGCAGTATTTT. The chain joins TRBV12-3 or TRBV12-4 to TRBJ2-3; D remains ambiguous. CDR3 length equals 13 residues. Trimming pared 5 bases from V and 5 bases from J, leaving 11 bases between.

This sequence joins TRBV25-1 and TRBJ1-4, with unresolved D. The germline V gene encodes CDR1 MGHDK and CDR2 SYGVNS. This CDR3 contains 14 residues. The V and J ends lost 5 bases and 5 bases respectively, with 12 bases between them. In DNA form, the CDR3 reads TGTGCCAGCAGTCGGAACTGGGAGAATGAAAAACTGTTTTTT. It specifies CASSRNWENEKLFF.

About this clonotype itself: A junction end diverges from the germline sequence, so it may reflect a read error. V is TRBV29-1 and J is TRBJ2-7, with D uncertain. The CDR3 runs to 13 residues. Per germline, CDR1 SQVTM and CDR2 ANQGSEA. The CDR3 reads CSVEVPSPPEQYF. The CDR3 region has the DNA TGCAGCGTAGAAGTCCCATCCCCACCAGAGCAGTACTTC.

This chain connects TRBV29-1 to TRBJ2-1; 10 nucleotides agree with TRBD2. This CDR3 is 18 amino acids long. Germline-derived CDR1 and CDR2 are SQVTM and ANQGSEA. V shed 1 base and J 0 bases; nucleotides not matched to a gene: 9. The CDR3 sequence is CSVEGGVASGSSYNEQFF. The CDR3 nucleotides are TGCAGCGTTGAAGGAGGGGTAGCTAGCGGGAGCTCCTACAATGAGCAGTTCTTC.

Turning to this clonotype: Sequence at one end of the junction differs from germline and may be a read error. The chain employs TRBV12-3 or TRBV12-4 and TRBJ2-2, with 7 bases lining up with TRBD1. CDR3 length: 15 amino acids. The CDR3 sequence is CASRLDRANTGEPFF. DNA for the CDR3: TGTGCCAGCAGACTAGACAGGGCGAACACCGGGGAGCCGTTTTTT.

This clonotype has a handful of counts. V gene TRBV6-6 combines with J gene TRBJ1-4; 10 bases are shared with TRBD1. The CDR3 totals 14 residues. Germline loops: CDR1 MNHNY, CDR2 SVGAGI (reference sequence). V shed 5 bases and J 8 bases; nucleotides not matched to a gene: 5. The chain's CDR3 is CASSRQGAREKLFF. The CDR3 DNA reads TGTGCCAGCAGTCGACAGGGGGCTCGGGAAAAACTGTTTTTT.

V is TRBV6-5 and J is TRBJ2-5, with TRBD1 as a possible D gene (6 bases). The CDR3 is made up of 14 amino acids. Germline CDR1 MNHEY, CDR2 SVGAGI. V was shortened by 2 bases and J by 5 bases, with 12 bases between the two germline ends. The CDR3 loop reads CASSYQGLGETQYF. CDR3 sequence (DNA): TGTGCCAGCAGTTACCAGGGGCTTGGGGAGACCCAGTACTTC.

The J gene is TRBJ2-7, the V gene TRBV18; 7 bases map to TRBD1. V shed 0 bases and J 5 bases; nucleotides not matched to a gene: 4. The germline V gene has CDR1 KGHSH and CDR2 LQKENI. The CDR3 runs to 14 residues. The CDR3: CASSPPGGFNEQYF. In DNA form, the CDR3 reads TGTGCCAGCTCACCACCAGGGGGCTTTAACGAGCAGTACTTC. The variable domain in full, with the rest retrieved from reference TRBV18 and TRBJ2-7, is NAGVMQNPRHLVRRRGQEARLRCSPMKGHSHVYWYRQLPEEGLKFMVYLQKENIIDESGMPKERFSAEFPKEGPSILRIQQVVRGDSAAYFCASSPPGGFNEQYFGPGTRLTVT.